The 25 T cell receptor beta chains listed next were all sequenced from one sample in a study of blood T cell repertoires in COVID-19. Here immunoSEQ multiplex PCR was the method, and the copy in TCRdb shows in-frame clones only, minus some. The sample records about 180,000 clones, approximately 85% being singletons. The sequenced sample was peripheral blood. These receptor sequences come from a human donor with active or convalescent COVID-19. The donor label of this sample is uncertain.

The CDR3 nucleotides read TGTGCCAGCAGCTTAGCGAGGATAGCGGGGGGCCTGAGCTCCTACGAGCAGTACTTC. Encoded protein: CASSLARIAGGLSSYEQYF. The chain carries TRBV7-9 and TRBJ2-7; 10 positions agree with TRBD2. Germline values: CDR1 SEHNR, CDR2 FQNEAQ (reference sequence). The J segment lost 0 bases and the V segment lost 0 bases, leaving 11 bases of the junction unmatched. This CDR3 spans 19 amino acids.

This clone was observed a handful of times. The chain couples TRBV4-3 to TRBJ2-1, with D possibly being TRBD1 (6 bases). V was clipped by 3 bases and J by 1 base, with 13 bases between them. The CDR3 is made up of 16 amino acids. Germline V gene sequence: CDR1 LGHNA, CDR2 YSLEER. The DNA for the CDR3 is TGCGCCAGCAGCCACGAACAGGGTGGGTCCTACAATGAGCAGTTCTTC. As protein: CASSHEQGGSYNEQFF.

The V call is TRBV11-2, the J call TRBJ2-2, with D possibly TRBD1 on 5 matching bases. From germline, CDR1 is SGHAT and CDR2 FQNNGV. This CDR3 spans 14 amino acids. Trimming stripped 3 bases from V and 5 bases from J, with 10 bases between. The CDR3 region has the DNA TGTGCCAGCAGCTTCCCAGGGTTAACCGGGGAGCTGTTTTTT. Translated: CASSFPGLTGELFF.

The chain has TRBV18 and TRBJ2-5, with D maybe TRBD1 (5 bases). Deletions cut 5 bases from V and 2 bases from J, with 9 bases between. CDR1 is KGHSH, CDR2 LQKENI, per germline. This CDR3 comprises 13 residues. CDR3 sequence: CASSVQVQETQYF. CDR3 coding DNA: TGTGCCAGCTCAGTACAGGTTCAAGAGACCCAGTACTTC.

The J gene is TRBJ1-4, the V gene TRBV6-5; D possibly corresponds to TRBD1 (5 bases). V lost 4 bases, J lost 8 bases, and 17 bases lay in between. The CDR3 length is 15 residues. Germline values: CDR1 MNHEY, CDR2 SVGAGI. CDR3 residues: CASSSSGGRSEKLFF. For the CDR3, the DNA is TGTGCCAGCAGTTCCTCCGGGGGTAGGAGCGAAAAACTGTTTTTT.

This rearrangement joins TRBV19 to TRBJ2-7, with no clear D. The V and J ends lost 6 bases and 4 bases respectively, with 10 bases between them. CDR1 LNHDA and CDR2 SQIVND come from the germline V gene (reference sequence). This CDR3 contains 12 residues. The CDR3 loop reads CASSKTVYEQYF. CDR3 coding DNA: TGTGCCAGTAGCAAGACTGTTTACGAGCAGTACTTC.

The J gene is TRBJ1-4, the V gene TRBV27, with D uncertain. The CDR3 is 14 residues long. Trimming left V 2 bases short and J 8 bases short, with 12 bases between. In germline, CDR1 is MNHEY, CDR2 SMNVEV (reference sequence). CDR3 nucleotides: TGTGCCAGCAGTTTAAACCGGGTACGAGAAAAACTGTTTTTT. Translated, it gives CASSLNRVREKLFF.

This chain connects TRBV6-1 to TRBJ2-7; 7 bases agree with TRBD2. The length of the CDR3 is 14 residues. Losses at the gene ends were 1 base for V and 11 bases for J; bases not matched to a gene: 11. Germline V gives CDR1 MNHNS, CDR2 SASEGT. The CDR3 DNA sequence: TGTGCCAGCAGTGAAGGGTCTAGCGGTCCTGCGAAGTACTTC. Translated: CASSEGSSGPAKYF.

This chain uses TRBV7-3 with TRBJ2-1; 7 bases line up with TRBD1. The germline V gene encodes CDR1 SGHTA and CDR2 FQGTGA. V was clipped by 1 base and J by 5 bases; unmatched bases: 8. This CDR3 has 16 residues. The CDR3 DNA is TGTGCCAGCAGCTTAAAGGGTTGGGACAGACACAATGAGCAGTTCTTC. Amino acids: CASSLKGWDRHNEQFF.

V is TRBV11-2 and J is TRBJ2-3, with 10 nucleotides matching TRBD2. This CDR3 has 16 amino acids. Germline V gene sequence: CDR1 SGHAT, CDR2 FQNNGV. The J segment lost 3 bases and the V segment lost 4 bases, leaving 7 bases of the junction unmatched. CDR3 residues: CASSSPSGGGTDTQYF. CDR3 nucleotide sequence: TGTGCCAGCAGCTCACCTAGCGGGGGTGGGACAGATACGCAGTATTTT.

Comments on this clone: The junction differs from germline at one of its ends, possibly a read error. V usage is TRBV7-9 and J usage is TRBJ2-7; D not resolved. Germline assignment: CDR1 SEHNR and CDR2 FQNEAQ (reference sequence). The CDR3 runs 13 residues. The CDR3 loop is CASSLDGTYEQYF. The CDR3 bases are TGTGCCAGCAGTTTAGACGGTACCTACGAGCAGTACTTC.

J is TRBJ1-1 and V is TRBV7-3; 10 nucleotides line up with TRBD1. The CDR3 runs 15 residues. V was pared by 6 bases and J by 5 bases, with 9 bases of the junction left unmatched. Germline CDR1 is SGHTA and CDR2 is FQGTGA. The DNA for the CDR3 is TGTGCCAGCAGTCGAGAGGGGACAGGGGTTACTGAAGCTTTCTTT. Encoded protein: CASSREGTGVTEAFF. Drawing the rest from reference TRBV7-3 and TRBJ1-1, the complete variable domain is GAGVSQTPSNKVTEKGKYVELRCDPISGHTALYWYRQSLGQGPEFLIYFQGTGAADDSGLPNDRFFAVRPEGSVSTLKIQRTERGDSAVYLCASSREGTGVTEAFFGQGTRLTVV.

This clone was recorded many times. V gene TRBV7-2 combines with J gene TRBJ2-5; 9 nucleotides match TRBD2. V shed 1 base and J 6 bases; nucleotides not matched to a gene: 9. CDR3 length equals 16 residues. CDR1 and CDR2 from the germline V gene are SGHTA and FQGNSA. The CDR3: CASSLGLAGGTQTQYF. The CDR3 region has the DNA TGTGCCAGCAGCTTAGGTCTCGCGGGGGGGACCCAGACCCAGTACTTC.

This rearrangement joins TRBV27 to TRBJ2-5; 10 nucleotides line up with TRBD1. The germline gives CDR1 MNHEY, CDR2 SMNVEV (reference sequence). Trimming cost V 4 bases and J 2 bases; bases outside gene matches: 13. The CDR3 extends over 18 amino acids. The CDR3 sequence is CASSSSPRQGASQETQYF. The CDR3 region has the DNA TGTGCCAGCAGTTCCTCCCCTCGACAGGGGGCATCGCAAGAGACCCAGTACTTC.

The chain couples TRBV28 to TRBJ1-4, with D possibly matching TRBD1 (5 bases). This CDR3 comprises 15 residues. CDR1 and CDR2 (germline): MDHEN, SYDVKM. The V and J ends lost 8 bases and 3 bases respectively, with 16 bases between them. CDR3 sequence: CASGGGDAANEKLFF. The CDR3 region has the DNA TGTGCCAGCGGGGGGGGTGACGCAGCTAATGAAAAACTGTTTTTT. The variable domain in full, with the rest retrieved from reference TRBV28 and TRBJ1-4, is DVKVTQSSRYLVKRTGEKVFLECVQDMDHENMFWYRQDPGLGLRLIYFSYDVKMKEKGDIPEGYSVSREKKERFSLILESASTNQTSMYLCASGGGDAANEKLFFGSGTQLSVL.

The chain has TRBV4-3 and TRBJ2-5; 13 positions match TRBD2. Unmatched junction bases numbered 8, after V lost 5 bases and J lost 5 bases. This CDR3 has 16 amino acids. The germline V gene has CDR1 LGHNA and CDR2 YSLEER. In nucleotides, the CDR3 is TGCGCCAGCAGCTTTGGACTAGCGGGGGTAGAGGAGACCCAGTACTTC. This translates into CASSFGLAGVEETQYF.

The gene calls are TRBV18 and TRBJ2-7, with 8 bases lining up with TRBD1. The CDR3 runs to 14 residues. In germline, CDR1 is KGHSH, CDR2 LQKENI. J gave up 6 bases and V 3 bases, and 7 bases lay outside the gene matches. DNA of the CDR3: TGTGCCAGCTCACCGGGACAGGCGACCGGCGAGCAGTACTTC. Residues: CASSPGQATGEQYF.

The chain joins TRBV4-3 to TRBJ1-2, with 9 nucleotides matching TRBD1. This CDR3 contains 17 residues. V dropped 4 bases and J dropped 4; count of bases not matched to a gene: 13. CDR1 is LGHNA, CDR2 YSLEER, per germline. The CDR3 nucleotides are TGCGCCAGCAGCCCCGCCTCACAGGGGGCGCTGGGCTATGGCTACACCTTC. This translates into CASSPASQGALGYGYTF.

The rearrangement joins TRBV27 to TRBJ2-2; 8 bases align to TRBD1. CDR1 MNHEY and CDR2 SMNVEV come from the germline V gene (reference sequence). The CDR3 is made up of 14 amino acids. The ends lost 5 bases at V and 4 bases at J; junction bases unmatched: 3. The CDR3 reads CASSTDRVTGELFF. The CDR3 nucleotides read TGTGCCAGCAGTACGGACAGGGTCACCGGGGAGCTGTTTTTT.

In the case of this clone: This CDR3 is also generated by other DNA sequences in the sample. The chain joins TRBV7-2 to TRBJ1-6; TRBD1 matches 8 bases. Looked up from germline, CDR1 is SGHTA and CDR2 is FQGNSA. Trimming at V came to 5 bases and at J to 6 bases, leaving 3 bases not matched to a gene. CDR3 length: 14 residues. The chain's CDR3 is CASSPGQGNSPLHF. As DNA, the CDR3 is TGTGCCAGCAGCCCCGGACAGGGTAATTCACCCCTCCACTTT.

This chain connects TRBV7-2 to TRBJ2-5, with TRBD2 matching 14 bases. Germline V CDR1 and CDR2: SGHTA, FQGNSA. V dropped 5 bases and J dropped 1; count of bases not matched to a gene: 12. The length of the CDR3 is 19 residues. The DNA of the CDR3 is TGTGCCAGCAGCCTCGGACTAGCGGGGGGCTCCTTTTCCCAAGAGACCCAGTACTTC. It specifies CASSLGLAGGSFSQETQYF.

The CDR3: CASSERGRGNIQYF. The CDR3 coding sequence is TGTGCCAGCAGCGAACGCGGGAGGGGCAACATTCAGTACTTC. The V call is TRBV13, the J call TRBJ2-4, with 9 bases that match TRBD2. The trim removed 5 bases at V and 7 bases at J, leaving 6 bases unmatched. The germline V gene has CDR1 PRHDT and CDR2 FYEKMQ (reference sequence). This CDR3 contains 14 residues.

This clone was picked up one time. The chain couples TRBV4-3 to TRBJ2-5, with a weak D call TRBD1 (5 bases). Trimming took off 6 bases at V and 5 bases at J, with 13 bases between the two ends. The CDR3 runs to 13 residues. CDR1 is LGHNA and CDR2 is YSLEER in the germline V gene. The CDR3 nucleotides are TGCGCCAGCAGTGAGACAGCCAGGGAGACCCAGTACTTC. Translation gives CASSETARETQYF.

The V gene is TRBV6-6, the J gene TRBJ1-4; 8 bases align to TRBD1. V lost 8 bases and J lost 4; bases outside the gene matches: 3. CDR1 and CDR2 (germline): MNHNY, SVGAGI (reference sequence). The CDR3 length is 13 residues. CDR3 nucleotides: TGTGCCAGCTGGACAGGGTTTAATGAAAAACTGTTTTTT. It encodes CASWTGFNEKLFF.

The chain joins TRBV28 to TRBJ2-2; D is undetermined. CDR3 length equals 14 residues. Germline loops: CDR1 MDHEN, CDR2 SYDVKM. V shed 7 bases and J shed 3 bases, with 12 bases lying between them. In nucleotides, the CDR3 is TGTGCCAGCATTGGGCCCCCATACACCGGGGAGCTGTTTTTT. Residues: CASIGPPYTGELFF.